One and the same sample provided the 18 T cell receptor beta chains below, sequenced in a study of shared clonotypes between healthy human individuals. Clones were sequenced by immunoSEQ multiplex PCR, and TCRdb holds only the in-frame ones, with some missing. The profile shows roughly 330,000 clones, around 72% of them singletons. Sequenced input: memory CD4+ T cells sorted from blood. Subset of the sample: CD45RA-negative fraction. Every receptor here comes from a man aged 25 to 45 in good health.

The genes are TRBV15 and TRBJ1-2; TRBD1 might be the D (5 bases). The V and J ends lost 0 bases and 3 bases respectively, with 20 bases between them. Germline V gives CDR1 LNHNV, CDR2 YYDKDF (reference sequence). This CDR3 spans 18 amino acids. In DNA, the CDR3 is TGTGCCACCAGCAGAGATTATCGTGGTCAGGGTGCTGACTATGGCTACACCTTC. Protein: CATSRDYRGQGADYGYTF.

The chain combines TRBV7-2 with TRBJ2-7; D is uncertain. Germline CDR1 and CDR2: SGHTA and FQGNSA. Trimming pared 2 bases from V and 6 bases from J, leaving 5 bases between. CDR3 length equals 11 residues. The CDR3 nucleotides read TGTGCCAGCAGCTTACATAGCGAGCAGTACTTC. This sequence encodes CASSLHSEQYF. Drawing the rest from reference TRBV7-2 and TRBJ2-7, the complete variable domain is GAGVSQSPSNKVTEKGKDVELRCDPISGHTALYWYRQSLGQGLEFLIYFQGNSAPDKSGLPSDRFSAERTGGSVSTLTIQRTQQEDSAVYLCASSLHSEQYFGPGTRLTVT.

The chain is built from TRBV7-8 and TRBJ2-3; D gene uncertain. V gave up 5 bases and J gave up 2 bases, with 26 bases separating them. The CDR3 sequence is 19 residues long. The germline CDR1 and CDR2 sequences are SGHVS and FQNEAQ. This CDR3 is CASSPRSLPSSVYTDTQYF. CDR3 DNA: TGTGCCAGCAGCCCCCGTTCGCTTCCTTCCTCAGTATACACAGATACGCAGTATTTT.

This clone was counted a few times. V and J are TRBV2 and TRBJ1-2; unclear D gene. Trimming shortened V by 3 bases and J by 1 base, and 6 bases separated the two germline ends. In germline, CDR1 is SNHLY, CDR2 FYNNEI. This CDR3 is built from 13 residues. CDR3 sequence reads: CASSEGINYGYTF. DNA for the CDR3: TGTGCCAGCAGTGAGGGGATTAACTATGGCTACACCTTC.

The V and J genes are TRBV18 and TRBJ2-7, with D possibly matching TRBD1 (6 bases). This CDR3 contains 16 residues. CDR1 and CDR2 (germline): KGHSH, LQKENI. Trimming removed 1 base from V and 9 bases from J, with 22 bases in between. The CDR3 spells CASSPQANRVLSGQYF. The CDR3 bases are TGTGCCAGCTCACCACAGGCAAACAGGGTACTGTCGGGGCAGTACTTC. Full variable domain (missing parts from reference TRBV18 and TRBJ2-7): NAGVMQNPRHLVRRRGQEARLRCSPMKGHSHVYWYRQLPEEGLKFMVYLQKENIIDESGMPKERFSAEFPKEGPSILRIQQVVRGDSAAYFCASSPQANRVLSGQYFGPGTRLTVT.

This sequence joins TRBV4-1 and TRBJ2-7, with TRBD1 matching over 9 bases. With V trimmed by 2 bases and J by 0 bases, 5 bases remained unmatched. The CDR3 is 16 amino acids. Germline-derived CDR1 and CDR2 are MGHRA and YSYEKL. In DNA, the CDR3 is TGCGCCAGCAGCCAACTCCCGACAGGGGGCTCCTACGAGCAGTACTTC. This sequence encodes CASSQLPTGGSYEQYF.

CDR3 DNA: TGTGCTAGTTCCAGGGGGCGGGAGGGACACTACGAGCAGTACTTC. Translated, it gives CASSRGREGHYEQYF. The V and J genes are TRBV12-5 and TRBJ2-7; possibly TRBD2 for D (9 bases). This CDR3 is 15 amino acids long. Deletions cut 8 bases from V and 3 bases from J, with 20 bases between. Germline V gene sequence: CDR1 LGHNT, CDR2 FRNRAP.

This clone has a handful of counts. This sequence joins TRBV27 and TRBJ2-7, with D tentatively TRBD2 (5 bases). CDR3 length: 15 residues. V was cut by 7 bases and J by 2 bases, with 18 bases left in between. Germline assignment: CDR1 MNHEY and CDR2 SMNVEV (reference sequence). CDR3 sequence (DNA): TGTGCCAGCACTTCGGAGGACCGGATTCCCTACGAGCAGTACTTC. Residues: CASTSEDRIPYEQYF.

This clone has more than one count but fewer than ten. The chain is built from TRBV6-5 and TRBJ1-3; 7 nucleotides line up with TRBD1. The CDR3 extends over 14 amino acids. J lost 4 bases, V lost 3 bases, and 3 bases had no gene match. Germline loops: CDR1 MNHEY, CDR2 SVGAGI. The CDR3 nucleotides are TGTGCCAGCAGTTATGGGACAGCCGGAAACACCATATATTTT. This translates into CASSYGTAGNTIYF.

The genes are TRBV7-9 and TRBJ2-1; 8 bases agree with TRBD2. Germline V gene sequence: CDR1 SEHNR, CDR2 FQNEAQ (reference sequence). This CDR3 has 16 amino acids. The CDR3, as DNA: TGTGCGTCTTCCGGGCTAGCGGGCAAACCGCCCCATGAGCAGTTCTTC. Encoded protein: CASSGLAGKPPHEQFF.

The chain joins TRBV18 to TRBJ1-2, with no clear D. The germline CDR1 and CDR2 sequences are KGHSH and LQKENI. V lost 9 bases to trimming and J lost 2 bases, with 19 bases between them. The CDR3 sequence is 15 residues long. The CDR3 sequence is CASRQAARLNYGYTF. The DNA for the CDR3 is TGTGCCAGTCGCCAGGCAGCCAGACTCAACTATGGCTACACCTTC. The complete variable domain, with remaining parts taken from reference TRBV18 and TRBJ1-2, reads NAGVMQNPRHLVRRRGQEARLRCSPMKGHSHVYWYRQLPEEGLKFMVYLQKENIIDESGMPKERFSAEFPKEGPSILRIQQVVRGDSAAYFCASRQAARLNYGYTFGSGTRLTVV.

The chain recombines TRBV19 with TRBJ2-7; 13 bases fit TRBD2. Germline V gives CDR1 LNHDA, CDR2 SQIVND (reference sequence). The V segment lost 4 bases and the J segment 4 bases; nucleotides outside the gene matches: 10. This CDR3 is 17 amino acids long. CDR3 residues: CASSKFPGLAGTYEQYF. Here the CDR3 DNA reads TGTGCCAGTAGTAAATTTCCGGGACTAGCGGGAACTTACGAGCAGTACTTC.

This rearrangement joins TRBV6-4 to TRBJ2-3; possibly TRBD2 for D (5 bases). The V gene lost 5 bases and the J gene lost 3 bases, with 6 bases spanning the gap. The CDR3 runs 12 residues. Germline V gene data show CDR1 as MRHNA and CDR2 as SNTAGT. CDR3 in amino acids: CASSSGTDTQYF. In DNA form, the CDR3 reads TGTGCCAGCAGTTCGGGAACAGATACGCAGTATTTT.

CDR3 sequence reads: CAISELGQGAYEQYF. DNA of the CDR3: TGTGCCATCAGTGAGCTCGGACAGGGGGCCTACGAGCAGTACTTC. The gene calls are TRBV10-3 and TRBJ2-7; 10 nucleotides match TRBD1. Germline values: CDR1 ENHRY, CDR2 SYGVKD. V gave up 2 bases and J gave up 2 bases; unmatched junction bases: 3. The CDR3 is 15 amino acids.

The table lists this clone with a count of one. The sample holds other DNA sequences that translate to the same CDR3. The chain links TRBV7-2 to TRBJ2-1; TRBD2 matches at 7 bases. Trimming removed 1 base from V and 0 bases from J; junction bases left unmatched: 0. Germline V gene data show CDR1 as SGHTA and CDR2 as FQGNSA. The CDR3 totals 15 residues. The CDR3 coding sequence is TGTGCCAGCAGCTTAGGGACTAGCTCCTACAATGAGCAGTTCTTC. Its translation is CASSLGTSSYNEQFF. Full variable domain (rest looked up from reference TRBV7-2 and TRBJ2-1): GAGVSQSPSNKVTEKGKDVELRCDPISGHTALYWYRQSLGQGLEFLIYFQGNSAPDKSGLPSDRFSAERTGGSVSTLTIQRTQQEDSAVYLCASSLGTSSYNEQFFGPGTRLTVL.

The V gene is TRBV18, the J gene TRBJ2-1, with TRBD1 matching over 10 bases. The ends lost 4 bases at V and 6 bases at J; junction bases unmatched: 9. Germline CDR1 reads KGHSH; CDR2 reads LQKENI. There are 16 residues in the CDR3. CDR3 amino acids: CASSRDRDRGSNEQFF. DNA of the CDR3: TGTGCCAGCTCACGAGACCGGGACAGGGGAAGCAATGAGCAGTTCTTC.

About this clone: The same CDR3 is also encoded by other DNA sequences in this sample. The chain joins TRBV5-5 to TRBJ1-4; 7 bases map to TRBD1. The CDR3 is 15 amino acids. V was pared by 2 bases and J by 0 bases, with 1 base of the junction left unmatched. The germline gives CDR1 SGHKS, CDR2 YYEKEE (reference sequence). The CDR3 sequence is CASSLQGTTNEKLFF. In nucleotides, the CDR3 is TGTGCCAGCAGCTTACAGGGGACAACTAATGAAAAACTGTTTTTT.

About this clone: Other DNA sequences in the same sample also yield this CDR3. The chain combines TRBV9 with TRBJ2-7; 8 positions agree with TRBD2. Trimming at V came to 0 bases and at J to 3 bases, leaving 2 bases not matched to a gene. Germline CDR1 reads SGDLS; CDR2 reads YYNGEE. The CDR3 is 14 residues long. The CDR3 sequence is CASSVAGGGYEQYF. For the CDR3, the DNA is TGTGCCAGCAGCGTAGCGGGAGGGGGCTACGAGCAGTACTTC.